This T cell receptor (beta chain) was captured in a study of cytomegalovirus exposure and HLA in healthy donors. A multiplex PCR was run with 60 Vbeta primers and 13 Jbeta primers. The repertoire was sequenced with immunoSEQ multiplex PCR; TCRdb's copy has only in-frame clones and lacks some. This sample has about 120,000 clones, with over 70% found just once. J gave up 3 bases and V 3 bases, and 0 bases lay outside the gene matches. CDR3 length: 14 residues. Looked up from germline, CDR1 is SGHRS and CDR2 is YFSETQ. Study-level results: Previous analysis showed most TCR beta V segments were productive about 87% or about 30% of the time.

This clone was recorded a few times. Its antigen is as yet unknown. The V and J genes are TRBV5-1 and TRBJ2-7; 13 bases are a match to TRBD2. Sequencing was done on a sample of PBMCs. The TCR originated in a woman in her fifties or sixties in good health and CMV-seronegative. In nucleotides, the CDR3 is TGCGCCAGCAGCTGGACTAGCGGGAGCTACGAGCAGTACTTC. It is translated as CASSWTSGSYEQYF.